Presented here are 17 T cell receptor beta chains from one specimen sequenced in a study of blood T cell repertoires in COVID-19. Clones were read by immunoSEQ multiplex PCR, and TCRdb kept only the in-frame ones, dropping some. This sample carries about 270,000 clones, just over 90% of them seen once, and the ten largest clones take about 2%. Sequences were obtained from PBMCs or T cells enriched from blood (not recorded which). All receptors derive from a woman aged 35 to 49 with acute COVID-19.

CDR3 DNA: TGTGCCAGCAGCCAGGCTCTTGGACTAGCGGGGGGCCAAAGAAAAAACATTCAGTACTTC. Translated: CASSQALGLAGGQRKNIQYF. The rearrangement uses TRBV4-2 and TRBJ2-4; 14 nucleotides line up with TRBD2. V shed 3 bases, J shed 4 bases, and the junction held 14 bases outside the gene matches. The CDR3 sequence is 20 residues long. The germline CDR1 and CDR2 sequences are LGHNA and YNFKEQ.

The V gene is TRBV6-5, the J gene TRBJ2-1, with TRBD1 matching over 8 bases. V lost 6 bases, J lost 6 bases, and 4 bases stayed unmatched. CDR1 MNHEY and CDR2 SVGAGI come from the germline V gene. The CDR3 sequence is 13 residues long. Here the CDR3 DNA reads TGTGCCAGCAGAACAGGGGGTGGCAATGAGCAGTTCTTC. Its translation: CASRTGGGNEQFF.

The CDR3 spells CASSGTGVNEQFF. The DNA for the CDR3 is TGTGCCAGCTCCGGGACAGGGGTGAATGAGCAGTTCTTC. The V gene is TRBV2, the J gene TRBJ2-1; TRBD1 matches 10 bases. The CDR3 extends over 13 amino acids. V gave up 8 bases and J gave up 7 bases; unmatched junction bases: 5. Germline V CDR1 and CDR2: SNHLY, FYNNEI. Complete variable domain (other parts from reference TRBV2 and TRBJ2-1): EPEVTQTPSHQVTQMGQEVILRCVPISNHLYFYWYRQILGQKVEFLVSFYNNEISEKSEIFDDQFSVERPDGSNFTLKIRSTKLEDSAMYFCASSGTGVNEQFFGPGTRLTVL.

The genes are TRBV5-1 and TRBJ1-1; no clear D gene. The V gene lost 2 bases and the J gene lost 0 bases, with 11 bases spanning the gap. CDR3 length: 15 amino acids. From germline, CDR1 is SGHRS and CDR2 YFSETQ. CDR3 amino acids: CASSFIGVMNTEAFF. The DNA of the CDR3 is TGCGCCAGCAGCTTTATAGGAGTTATGAACACTGAAGCTTTCTTT.

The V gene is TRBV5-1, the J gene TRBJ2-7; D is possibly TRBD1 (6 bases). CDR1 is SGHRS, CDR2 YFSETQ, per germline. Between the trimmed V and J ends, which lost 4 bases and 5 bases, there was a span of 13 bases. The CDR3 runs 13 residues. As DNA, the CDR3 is TGCGCCAGCAGCGTCAGGGGAATCCACGAGCAGTACTTC. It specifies CASSVRGIHEQYF.

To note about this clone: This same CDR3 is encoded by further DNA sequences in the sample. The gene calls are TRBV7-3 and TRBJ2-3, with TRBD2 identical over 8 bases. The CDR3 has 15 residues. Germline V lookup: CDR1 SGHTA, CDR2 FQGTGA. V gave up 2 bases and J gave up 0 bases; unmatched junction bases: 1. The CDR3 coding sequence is TGTGCCAGCAGCTTAGCGGGGGGAAGCACAGATACGCAGTATTTT. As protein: CASSLAGGSTDTQYF.

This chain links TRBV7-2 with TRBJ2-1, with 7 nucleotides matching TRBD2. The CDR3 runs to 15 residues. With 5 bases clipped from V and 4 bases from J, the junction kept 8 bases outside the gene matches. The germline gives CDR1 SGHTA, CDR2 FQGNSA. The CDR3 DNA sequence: TGTGCCAGCAGCCCCGACCGGGACTATTACAATGAGCAGTTCTTC. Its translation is CASSPDRDYYNEQFF.

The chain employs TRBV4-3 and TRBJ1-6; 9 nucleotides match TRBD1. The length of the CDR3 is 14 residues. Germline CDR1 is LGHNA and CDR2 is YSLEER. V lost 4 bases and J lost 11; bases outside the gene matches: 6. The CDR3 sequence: CASSLGQGMPPLHF. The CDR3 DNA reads TGCGCCAGCAGCCTGGGACAGGGTATGCCACCCCTCCACTTT.

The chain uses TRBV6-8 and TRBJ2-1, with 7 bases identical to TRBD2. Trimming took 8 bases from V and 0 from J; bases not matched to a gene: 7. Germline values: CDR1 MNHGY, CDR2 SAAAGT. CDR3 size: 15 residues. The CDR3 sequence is CASGASGTSYNEQFF. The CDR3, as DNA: TGTGCCAGCGGAGCAAGCGGGACCTCCTACAATGAGCAGTTCTTC.

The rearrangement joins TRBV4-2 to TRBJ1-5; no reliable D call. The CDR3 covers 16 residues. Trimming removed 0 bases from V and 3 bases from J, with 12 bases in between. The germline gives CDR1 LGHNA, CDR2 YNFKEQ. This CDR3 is CASSQDRTPTNQPQHF. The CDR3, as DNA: TGTGCCAGCAGCCAAGATCGTACGCCTACCAATCAGCCCCAGCATTTT.

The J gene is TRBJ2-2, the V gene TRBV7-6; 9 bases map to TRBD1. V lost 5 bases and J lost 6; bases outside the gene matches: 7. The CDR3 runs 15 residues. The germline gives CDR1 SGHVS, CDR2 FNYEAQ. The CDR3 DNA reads TGTGCCAGCAGCCGGACAGGGGACAGCTCCGGGGAGCTGTTTTTT. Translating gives CASSRTGDSSGELFF.

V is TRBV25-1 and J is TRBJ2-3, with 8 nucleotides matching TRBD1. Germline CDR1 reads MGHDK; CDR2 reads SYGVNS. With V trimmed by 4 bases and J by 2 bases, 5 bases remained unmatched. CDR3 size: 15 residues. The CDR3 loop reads CASSVLDRATDTQYF. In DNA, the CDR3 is TGTGCCAGCAGTGTTCTGGACAGGGCCACAGATACGCAGTATTTT.

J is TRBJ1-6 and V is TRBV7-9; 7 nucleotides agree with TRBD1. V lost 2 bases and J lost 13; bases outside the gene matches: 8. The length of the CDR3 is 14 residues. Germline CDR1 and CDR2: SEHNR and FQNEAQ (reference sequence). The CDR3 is CASSLYGDRAPLHF. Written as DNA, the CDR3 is TGTGCCAGCAGCTTATATGGAGACAGGGCTCCCCTCCACTTT.

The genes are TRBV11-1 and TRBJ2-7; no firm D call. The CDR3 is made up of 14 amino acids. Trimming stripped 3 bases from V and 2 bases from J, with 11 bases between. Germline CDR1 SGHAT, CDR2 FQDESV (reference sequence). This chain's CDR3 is CASSFGTATYEQYF. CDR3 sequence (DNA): TGTGCCAGCAGCTTTGGTACCGCGACCTACGAGCAGTACTTC.

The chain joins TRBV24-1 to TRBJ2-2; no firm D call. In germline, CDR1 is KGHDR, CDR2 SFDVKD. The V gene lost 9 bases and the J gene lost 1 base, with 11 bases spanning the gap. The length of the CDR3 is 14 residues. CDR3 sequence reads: CATEPGENTGELFF. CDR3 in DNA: TGTGCCACCGAGCCCGGAGAGAACACCGGGGAGCTGTTTTTT.

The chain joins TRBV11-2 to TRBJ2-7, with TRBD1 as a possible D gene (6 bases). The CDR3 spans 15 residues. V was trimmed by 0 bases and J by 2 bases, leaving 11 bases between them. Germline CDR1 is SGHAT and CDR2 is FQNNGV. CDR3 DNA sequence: TGTGCCAGCAGCTTAGACGGCAGGGGACCCTACGAGCAGTACTTC. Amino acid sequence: CASSLDGRGPYEQYF. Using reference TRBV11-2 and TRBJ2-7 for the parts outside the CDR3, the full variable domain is EAGVAQSPRYKIIEKRQSVAFWCNPISGHATLYWYQQILGQGPKLLIQFQNNGVVDDSQLPKDRFSAERLKGVDSTLKIQPAKLEDSAVYLCASSLDGRGPYEQYFGPGTRLTVT.

The chain's CDR3 is CASSLNDRRTEAFF. CDR3 sequence (DNA): TGTGCCAGCAGTTTAAATGACAGGAGGACTGAAGCTTTCTTT. V is TRBV28 and J is TRBJ1-1; possibly TRBD1 for D (6 bases). Trimming took 2 bases from V and 5 from J, leaving 12 bases between them. The CDR3 runs 14 residues. Germline-derived CDR1 and CDR2 are MDHEN and SYDVKM.